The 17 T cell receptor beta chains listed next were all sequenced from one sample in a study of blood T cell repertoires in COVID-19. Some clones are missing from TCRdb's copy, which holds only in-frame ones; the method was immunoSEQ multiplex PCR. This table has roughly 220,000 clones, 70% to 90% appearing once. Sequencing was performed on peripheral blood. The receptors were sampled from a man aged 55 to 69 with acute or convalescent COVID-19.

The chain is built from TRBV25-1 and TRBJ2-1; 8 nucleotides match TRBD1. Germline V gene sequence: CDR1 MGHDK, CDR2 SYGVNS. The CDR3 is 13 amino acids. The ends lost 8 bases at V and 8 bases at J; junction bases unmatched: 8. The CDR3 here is CASEGQEGDEQFF. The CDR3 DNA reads TGTGCCAGCGAGGGACAGGAAGGCGATGAGCAGTTCTTC.

The CDR3 region has the DNA TGTGCCAGCAGCTCACCGACAGCTTATTCCCACAATGAGCAGTTCTTC. Protein product: CASSSPTAYSHNEQFF. The rearrangement uses TRBV5-8 and TRBJ2-1; D is possibly TRBD1 (5 bases). This CDR3 is built from 16 residues. V lost 3 bases and J lost 5, with 18 bases in between. Germline V CDR1 and CDR2: SGHTS, YDEGEE.

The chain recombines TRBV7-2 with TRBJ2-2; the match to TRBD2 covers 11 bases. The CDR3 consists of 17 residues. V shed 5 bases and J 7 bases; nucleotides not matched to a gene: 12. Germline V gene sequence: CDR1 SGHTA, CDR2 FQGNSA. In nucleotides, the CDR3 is TGTGCCAGCAGCCAATCAGTAGCGGGGGGGCCGTTCGGGGAGCTGTTTTTT. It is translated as CASSQSVAGGPFGELFF. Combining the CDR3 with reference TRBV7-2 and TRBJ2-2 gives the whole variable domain GAGVSQSPSNKVTEKGKDVELRCDPISGHTALYWYRQSLGQGLEFLIYFQGNSAPDKSGLPSDRFSAERTGGSVSTLTIQRTQQEDSAVYLCASSQSVAGGPFGELFFGEGSRLTVL.

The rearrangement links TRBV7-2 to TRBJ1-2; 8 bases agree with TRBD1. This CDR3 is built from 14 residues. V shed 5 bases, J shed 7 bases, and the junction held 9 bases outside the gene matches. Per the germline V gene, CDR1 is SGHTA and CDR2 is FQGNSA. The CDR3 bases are TGTGCCAGCAGCCAAAAAAGGACAGGGTCTGGCTACACCTTC. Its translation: CASSQKRTGSGYTF.

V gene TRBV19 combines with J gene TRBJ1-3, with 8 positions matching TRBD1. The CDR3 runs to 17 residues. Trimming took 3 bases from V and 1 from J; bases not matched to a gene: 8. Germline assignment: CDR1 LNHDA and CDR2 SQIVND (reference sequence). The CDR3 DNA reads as TGTGCCAGTAGTATCTATCCAAACAGGGGGTCTGGAAACACCATATATTTT. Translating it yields CASSIYPNRGSGNTIYF.

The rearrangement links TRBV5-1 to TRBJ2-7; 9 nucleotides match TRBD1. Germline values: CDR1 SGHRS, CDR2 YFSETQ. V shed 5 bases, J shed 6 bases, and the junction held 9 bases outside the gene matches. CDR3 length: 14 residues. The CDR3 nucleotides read TGCGCCAGCAGACTGGGACAGGGTTTTGGCGAGCAGTACTTC. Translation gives CASRLGQGFGEQYF.

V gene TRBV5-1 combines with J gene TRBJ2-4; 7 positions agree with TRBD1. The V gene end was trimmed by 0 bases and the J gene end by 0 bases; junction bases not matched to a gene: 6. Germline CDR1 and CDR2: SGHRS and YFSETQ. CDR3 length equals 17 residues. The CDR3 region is CASSLATGALAKNIQYF. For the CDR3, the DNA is TGCGCCAGCAGCTTGGCTACAGGGGCCTTAGCCAAAAACATTCAGTACTTC.

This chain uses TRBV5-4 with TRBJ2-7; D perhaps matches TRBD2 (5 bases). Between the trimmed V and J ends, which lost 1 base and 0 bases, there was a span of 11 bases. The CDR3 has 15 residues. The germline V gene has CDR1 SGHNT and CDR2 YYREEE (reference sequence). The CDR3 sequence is CASSLYEGYSYEQYF. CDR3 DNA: TGTGCCAGCAGCTTGTATGAGGGTTACTCCTACGAGCAGTACTTC.

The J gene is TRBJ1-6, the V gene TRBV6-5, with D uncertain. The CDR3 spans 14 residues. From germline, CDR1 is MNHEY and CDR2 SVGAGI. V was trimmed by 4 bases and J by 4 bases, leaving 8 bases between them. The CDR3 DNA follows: TGTGCCAGCAGTTTAAGGGAGTATAATTCACCCCTCCACTTT. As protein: CASSLREYNSPLHF.

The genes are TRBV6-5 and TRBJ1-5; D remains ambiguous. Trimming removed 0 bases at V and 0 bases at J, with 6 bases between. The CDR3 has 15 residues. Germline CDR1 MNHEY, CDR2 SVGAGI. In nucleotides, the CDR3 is TGTGCCAGCAGTTACTCGAAGAGTAGCAATCAGCCCCAGCATTTT. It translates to CASSYSKSSNQPQHF.

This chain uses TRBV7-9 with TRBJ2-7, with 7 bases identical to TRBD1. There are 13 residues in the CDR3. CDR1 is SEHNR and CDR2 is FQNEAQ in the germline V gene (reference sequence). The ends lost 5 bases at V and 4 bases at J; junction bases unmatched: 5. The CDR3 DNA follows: TGTGCCAGCAGCCCAGGGGACAGTTACGAGCAGTACTTC. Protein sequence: CASSPGDSYEQYF.

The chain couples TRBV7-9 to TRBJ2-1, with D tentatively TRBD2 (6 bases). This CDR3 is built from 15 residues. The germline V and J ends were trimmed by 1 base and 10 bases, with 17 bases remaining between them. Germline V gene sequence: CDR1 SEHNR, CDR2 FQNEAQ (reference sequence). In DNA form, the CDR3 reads TGTGCCAGCAGCTTAGATGAGGGGAGGCCGTGGGAGCAGTTCTTC. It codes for CASSLDEGRPWEQFF.

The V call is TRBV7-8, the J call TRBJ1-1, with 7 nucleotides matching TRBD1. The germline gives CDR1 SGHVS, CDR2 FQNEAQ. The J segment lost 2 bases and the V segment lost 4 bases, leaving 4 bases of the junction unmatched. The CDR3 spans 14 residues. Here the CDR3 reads CASSSRGGNTEAFF. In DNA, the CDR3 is TGTGCCAGCAGCTCAAGAGGGGGCAACACTGAAGCTTTCTTT.

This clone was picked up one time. CDR3 protein: CASSLEGRHTTSSYNSPLHF. The CDR3, as DNA: TGTGCCAGCAGCTTGGAAGGCCGACACACCACCAGCTCCTATAATTCACCCCTCCACTTT. J is TRBJ1-6 and V is TRBV5-4; D gene uncertain. This CDR3 region has 20 residues. V was pared by 0 bases and J by 0 bases, with 19 bases between. The germline gives CDR1 SGHNT, CDR2 YYREEE (reference sequence).

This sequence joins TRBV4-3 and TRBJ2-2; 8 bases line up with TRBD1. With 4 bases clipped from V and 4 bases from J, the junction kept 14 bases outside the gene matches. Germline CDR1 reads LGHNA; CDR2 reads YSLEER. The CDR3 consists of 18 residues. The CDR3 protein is CASSPNSDREVGTGELFF. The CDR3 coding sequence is TGCGCCAGCAGCCCGAACTCGGACAGGGAAGTGGGCACCGGGGAGCTGTTTTTT.

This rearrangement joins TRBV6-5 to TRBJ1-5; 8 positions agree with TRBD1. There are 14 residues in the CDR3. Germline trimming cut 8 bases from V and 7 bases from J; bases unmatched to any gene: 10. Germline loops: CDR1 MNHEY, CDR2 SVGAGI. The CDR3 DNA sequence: TGTGCCAGCCAAAGACAGGGGTCGGGCCAGCCCCAGCATTTT. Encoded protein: CASQRQGSGQPQHF.

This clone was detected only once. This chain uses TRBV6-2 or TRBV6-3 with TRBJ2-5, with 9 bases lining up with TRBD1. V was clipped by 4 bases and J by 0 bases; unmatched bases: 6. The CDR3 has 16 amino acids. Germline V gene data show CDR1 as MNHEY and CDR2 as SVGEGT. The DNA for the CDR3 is TGTGCCAGCAGTTCGATAGGACAGGGGCACCAAGAGACCCAGTACTTC. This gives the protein CASSSIGQGHQETQYF.